The 8 T cell receptor beta chains below all came from one sample that was sequenced in a study of a mutant IDH1 vaccine in newly diagnosed glioma. Specified time point: week 23, last vaccination. Doses comprised 300 ug of mutant IDH1 20-mer peptide each, plus topical imiquimod. The antigens these receptors bind are not known. Here immunoSEQ multiplex PCR was the method, and the copy in TCRdb shows in-frame clones only, minus some. This repertoire shows about 38,000 clones, 81% found once; its top ten account for 5.1%. The sequences come from PBMCs, collected from a glioma patient whose treatment included an IDH1 peptide vaccine. The receptors shown here come from a man aged 40-49 years with glioma.

Written as DNA, the CDR3 is TGTGCCAGCAGGTTAAGCTATGGCTACACCTTC. Translating it yields CASRLSYGYTF. The gene calls are TRBV6-1 and TRBJ1-2, with D hard to call. Trimming stripped 6 bases from V and 4 bases from J, with 6 bases between. Germline V gene lookup returns CDR1 MNHNS and CDR2 SASEGT. The CDR3 spans 11 residues.

The CDR3 DNA sequence: TGTGCCAGCAGCCTAAGGTGGCAGGGGCGGGAGCAGTACTTC. Translating gives CASSLRWQGREQYF. The chain combines TRBV7-2 with TRBJ2-7; maybe TRBD1 (6 bases). Deletions cut 5 bases from V and 7 bases from J, with 18 bases between. CDR1 and CDR2 (germline): SGHTA, FQGNSA. This CDR3 is built from 14 residues. Based on the CDR3 plus reference TRBV7-2 and TRBJ2-7, the full variable domain is GAGVSQSPSNKVTEKGKDVELRCDPISGHTALYWYRQSLGQGLEFLIYFQGNSAPDKSGLPSDRFSAERTGGSVSTLTIQRTQQEDSAVYLCASSLRWQGREQYFGPGTRLTVT.

This chain uses TRBV19 with TRBJ2-7; 10 bases align to TRBD1. The CDR3 has 15 residues. Germline V gives CDR1 LNHDA, CDR2 SQIVND (reference sequence). Trimming cost V 10 bases and J 0 bases; bases outside gene matches: 9. CDR3 sequence: CATRTGTGDSYEQYF. The CDR3, as DNA: TGTGCCACCCGTACCGGGACAGGGGACTCCTACGAGCAGTACTTC.

This rearrangement joins TRBV29-1 to TRBJ2-7; 8 bases fit TRBD1. The ends lost 7 bases at V and 5 bases at J; junction bases unmatched: 7. CDR3 size: 12 residues. Germline V lookup: CDR1 SQVTM, CDR2 ANQGSEA. The CDR3, as DNA: TGCAGCGCACGGACAGGGTTCCACGAGCAGTACTTC. Its translation is CSARTGFHEQYF.

This sequence joins TRBV11-2 and TRBJ2-4; D is undetermined. The CDR3 has 16 residues. Trimming took 2 bases from V and 1 from J, leaving 12 bases between them. Germline V gives CDR1 SGHAT, CDR2 FQNNGV. CDR3 nucleotide sequence: TGTGCCAGCAGCTTATATGGGGTAACGGCCAAAAACATTCAGTACTTC. Its protein product is CASSLYGVTAKNIQYF.

V gene TRBV7-2 combines with J gene TRBJ2-5, with 8 bases identical to TRBD1. V dropped 1 base and J dropped 11; count of bases not matched to a gene: 9. The CDR3 is 14 residues long. Germline-derived CDR1 and CDR2 are SGHTA and FQGNSA. The CDR3 reads CASSLDRGVEEQYF. CDR3 bases: TGTGCCAGCAGCTTAGACAGGGGGGTTGAAGAGCAGTACTTC.

The chain recombines TRBV28 with TRBJ1-4, with a weak D call TRBD1 (5 bases). CDR1 is MDHEN and CDR2 is SYDVKM in the germline V gene. There are 14 residues in the CDR3. V was shortened by 5 bases and J by 7 bases, with 14 bases between the two germline ends. The CDR3 bases are TGTGCCAGCAGTCCTCCGGGGGGAGTTGAAAAACTGTTTTTT. This codes for CASSPPGGVEKLFF.

This clone was observed a single time. The gene calls are TRBV29-1 and TRBJ2-4; 7 bases are a match to TRBD1. CDR1 is SQVTM, CDR2 ANQGSEA, per germline. The CDR3 is 14 amino acids. V trimming: 5 bases; J trimming: 1 base; junction bases outside the gene matches: 5. CDR3 in amino acids: CSVRQGMAKNIQYF. The CDR3 DNA is TGCAGCGTTAGACAGGGAATGGCCAAAAACATTCAGTACTTC.